Included here is one T cell receptor beta chain sequence, with context. This entry belongs to a study of blood T cell repertoires in COVID-19. Study as a whole: The United States, Italy and Spain supplied acute and convalescent COVID-19 samples. PBMCs, B-cell-depleted T cells, or T cells were the source of the cDNA or gDNA that made up the material.

V lost 4 bases and J lost 0; bases outside the gene matches: 12. Germline assignment: CDR1 SGHKS and CDR2 YYEKEE (reference sequence). This CDR3 contains 17 residues. Original processing notes: The assay estimated nucleated cells by amplifying reference gene primers. The assay was immunoSEQ multiplex PCR, and TCRdb's table has in-frame clones only and misses some. That table is the source of V, J and clone size, and D and trimming were worked out from the DNA. The repertoire has under 65,000 clones, 82% of them found once; the top ten carry approximately 20%. Specimen: peripheral blood. This clonotype was sampled from a woman aged 60-75 years with acute or convalescent COVID-19. This chain links TRBV5-5 with TRBJ1-1; TRBD1 matches at 7 bases. In DNA form, the CDR3 reads TGTGCCAGCAGCCTGGAAAGCACAGGGGCGGTGAACACTGAAGCTTTCTTT. Amino acids: CASSLESTGAVNTEAFF. Full variable domain (remainder filled in from reference TRBV5-5 and TRBJ1-1): DAGVTQSPTHLIKTRGQQVTLRCSPISGHKSVSWYQQVLGQGPQFIFQYYEKEERGRGNFPDRFSARQFPNYSSELNVNALLLGDSALYLCASSLESTGAVNTEAFFGQGTRLTVV.